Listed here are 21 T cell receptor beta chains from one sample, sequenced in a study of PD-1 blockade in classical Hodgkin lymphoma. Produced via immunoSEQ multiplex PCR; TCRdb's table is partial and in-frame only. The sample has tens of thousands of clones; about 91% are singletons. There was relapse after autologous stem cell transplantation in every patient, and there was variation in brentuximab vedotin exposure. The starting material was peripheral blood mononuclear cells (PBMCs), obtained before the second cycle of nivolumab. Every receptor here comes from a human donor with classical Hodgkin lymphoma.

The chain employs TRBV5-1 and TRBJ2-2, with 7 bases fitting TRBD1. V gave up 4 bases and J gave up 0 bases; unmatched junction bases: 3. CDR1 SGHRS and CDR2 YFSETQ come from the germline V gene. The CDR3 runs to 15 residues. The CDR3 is CASSAQGANTGELFF. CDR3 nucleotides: TGCGCCAGCAGCGCCCAGGGGGCGAACACCGGGGAGCTGTTTTTT.

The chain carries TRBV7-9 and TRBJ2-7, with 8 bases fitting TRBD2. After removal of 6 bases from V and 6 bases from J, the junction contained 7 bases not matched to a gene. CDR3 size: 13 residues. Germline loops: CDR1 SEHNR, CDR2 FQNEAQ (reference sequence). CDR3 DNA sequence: TGTGCCAGCAGAGGAGCGGGAGCTAGCGAGCAGTACTTC. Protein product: CASRGAGASEQYF.

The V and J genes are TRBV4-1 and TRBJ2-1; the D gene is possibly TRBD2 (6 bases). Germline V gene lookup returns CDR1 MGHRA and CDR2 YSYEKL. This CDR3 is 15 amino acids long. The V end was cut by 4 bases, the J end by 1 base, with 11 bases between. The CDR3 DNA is TGCGCCAGCAGCCCCGGGAGTGTGTCCTACAATGAGCAGTTCTTC. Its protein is CASSPGSVSYNEQFF.

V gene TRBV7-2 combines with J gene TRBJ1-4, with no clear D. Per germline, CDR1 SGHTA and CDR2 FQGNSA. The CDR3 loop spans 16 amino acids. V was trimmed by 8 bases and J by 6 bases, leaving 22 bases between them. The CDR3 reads CASASNVWGPYEKLFF. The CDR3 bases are TGTGCCAGCGCGTCTAACGTTTGGGGTCCTTATGAAAAACTGTTTTTT.

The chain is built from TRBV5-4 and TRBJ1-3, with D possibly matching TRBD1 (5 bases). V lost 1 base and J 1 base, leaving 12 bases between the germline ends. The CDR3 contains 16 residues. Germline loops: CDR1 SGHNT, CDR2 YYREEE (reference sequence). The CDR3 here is CASSLSGRVSGNTIYF. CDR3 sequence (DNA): TGTGCCAGCAGCTTGTCTGGCAGGGTGTCTGGAAACACCATATATTTT.

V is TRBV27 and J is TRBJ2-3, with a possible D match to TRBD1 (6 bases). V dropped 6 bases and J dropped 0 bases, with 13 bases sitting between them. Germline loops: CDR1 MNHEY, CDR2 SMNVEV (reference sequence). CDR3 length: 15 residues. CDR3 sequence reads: CASSSLGQSTDTQYF. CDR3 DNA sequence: TGTGCCAGCAGCTCACTAGGACAGAGCACAGATACGCAGTATTTT.

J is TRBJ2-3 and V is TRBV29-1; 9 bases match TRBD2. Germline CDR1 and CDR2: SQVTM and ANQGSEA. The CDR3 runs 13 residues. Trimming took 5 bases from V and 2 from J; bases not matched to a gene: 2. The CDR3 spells CSVRLAVTDTQYF. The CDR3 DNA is TGCAGCGTTCGACTAGCGGTCACAGATACGCAGTATTTT.

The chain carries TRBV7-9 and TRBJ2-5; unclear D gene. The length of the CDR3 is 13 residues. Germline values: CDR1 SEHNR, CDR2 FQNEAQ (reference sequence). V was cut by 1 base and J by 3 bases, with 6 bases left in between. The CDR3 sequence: CASSLVEEETQYF. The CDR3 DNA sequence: TGTGCCAGCAGCTTAGTGGAAGAAGAGACCCAGTACTTC. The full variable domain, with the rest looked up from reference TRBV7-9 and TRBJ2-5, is DTGVSQNPRHKITKRGQNVTFRCDPISEHNRLYWYRQTLGQGPEFLTYFQNEAQLEKSRLLSDRFSAERPKGSFSTLEIQRTEQGDSAMYLCASSLVEEETQYFGPGTRLLVL.

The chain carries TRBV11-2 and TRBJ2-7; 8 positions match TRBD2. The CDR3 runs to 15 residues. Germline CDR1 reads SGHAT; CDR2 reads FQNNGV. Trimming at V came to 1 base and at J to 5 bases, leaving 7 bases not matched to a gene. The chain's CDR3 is CASSLGGGTLNEQYF. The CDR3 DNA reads TGTGCCAGCAGCTTAGGCGGGGGGACCCTAAACGAGCAGTACTTC.

CDR3 in amino acids: CASSLGEDTEAFF. The CDR3 DNA follows: TGTGCCAGCAGCCTGGGGGAGGACACTGAAGCTTTCTTT. V usage is TRBV28 and J usage is TRBJ1-1; possibly TRBD1 for D (5 bases). V dropped 6 bases and J dropped 3 bases, with 11 bases sitting between them. Germline values: CDR1 MDHEN, CDR2 SYDVKM. The CDR3 is made up of 13 amino acids.

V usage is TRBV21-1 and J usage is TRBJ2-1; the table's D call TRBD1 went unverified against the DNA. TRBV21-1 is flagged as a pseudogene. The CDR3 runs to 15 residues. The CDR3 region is CASMELDTAYNEQFF. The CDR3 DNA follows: TGTGCCAGCATGGAGTTGGACACCGCCTACAATGAGCAGTTCTTC.

The CDR3 region has the DNA TGTGCCAGCAGCTCGCGGACTAGCGGGGATCGAAACATTCAGTACTTC. Translating gives CASSSRTSGDRNIQYF. The J gene is TRBJ2-4, the V gene TRBV7-9, with 12 bases lining up with TRBD2. Germline values: CDR1 SEHNR, CDR2 FQNEAQ (reference sequence). The V and J ends lost 4 bases and 6 bases, in that order; junction bases with no gene match: 7. The CDR3 consists of 16 residues. The full variable domain, in which reference TRBV7-9 and TRBJ2-4 provide the parts outside the CDR3, is DTGVSQNPRHKITKRGQNVTFRCDPISEHNRLYWYRQTLGQGPEFLTYFQNEAQLEKSRLLSDRFSAERPKGSFSTLEIQRTEQGDSAMYLCASSSRTSGDRNIQYFGAGTRLSVL.

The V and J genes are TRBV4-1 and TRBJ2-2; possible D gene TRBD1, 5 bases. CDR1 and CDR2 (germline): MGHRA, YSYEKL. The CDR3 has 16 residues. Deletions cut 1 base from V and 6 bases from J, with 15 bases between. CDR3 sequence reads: CASSQVGRSWAGELFF. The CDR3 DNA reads TGCGCCAGCAGCCAAGTGGGGCGGAGCTGGGCCGGGGAGCTGTTTTTT.

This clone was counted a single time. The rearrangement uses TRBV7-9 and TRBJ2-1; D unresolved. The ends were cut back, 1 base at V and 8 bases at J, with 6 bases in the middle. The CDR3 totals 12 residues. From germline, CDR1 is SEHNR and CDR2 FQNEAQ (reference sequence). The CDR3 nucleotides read TGTGCCAGCAGCTTAGACGGGTATGAGCAGTTCTTC. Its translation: CASSLDGYEQFF.

CDR3: CASSPRTSGYEQYF. Written as DNA, the CDR3 is TGTGCCAGCAGTCCCCGGACTAGCGGCTACGAGCAGTACTTC. The V and J genes are TRBV27 and TRBJ2-7; 10 positions match TRBD2. V shed 5 bases, J shed 3 bases, and the junction held 4 bases outside the gene matches. CDR1 is MNHEY, CDR2 SMNVEV, per germline (reference sequence). This CDR3 is 14 amino acids long.

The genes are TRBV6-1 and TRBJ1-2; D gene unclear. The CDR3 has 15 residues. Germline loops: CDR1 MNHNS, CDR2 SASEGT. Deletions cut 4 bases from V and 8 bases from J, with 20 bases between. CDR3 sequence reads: CASSGRPALPGGYTF. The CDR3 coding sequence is TGTGCCAGCAGTGGCCGACCGGCCCTCCCTGGCGGCTACACCTTC.

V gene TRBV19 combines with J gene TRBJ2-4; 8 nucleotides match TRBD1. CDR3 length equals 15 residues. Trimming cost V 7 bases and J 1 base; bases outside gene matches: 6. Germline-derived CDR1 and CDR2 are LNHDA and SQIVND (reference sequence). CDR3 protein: CASTPQGAAKNIQYF. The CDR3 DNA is TGTGCCAGTACTCCGCAGGGGGCTGCCAAAAACATTCAGTACTTC.

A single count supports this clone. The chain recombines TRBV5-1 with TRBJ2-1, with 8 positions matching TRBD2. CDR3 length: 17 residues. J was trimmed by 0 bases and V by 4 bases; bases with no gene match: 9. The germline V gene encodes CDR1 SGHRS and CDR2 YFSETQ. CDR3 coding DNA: TGCGCCAGCAGCACTCACGTAGCGGGATACTCCTACAATGAGCAGTTCTTC. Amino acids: CASSTHVAGYSYNEQFF.

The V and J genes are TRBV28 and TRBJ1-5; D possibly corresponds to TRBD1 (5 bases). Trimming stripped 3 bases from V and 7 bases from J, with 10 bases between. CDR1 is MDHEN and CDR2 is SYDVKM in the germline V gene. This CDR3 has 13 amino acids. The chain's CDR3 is CASSFGGKQPQHF. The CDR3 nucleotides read TGTGCCAGCAGTTTTGGGGGGAAGCAGCCCCAGCATTTT.

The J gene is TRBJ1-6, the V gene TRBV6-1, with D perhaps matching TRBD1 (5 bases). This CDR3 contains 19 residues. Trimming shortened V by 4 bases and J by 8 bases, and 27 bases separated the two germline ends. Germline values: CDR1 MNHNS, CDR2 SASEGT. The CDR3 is CASSAPLSRPQGDDSPLHF. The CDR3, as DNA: TGTGCCAGCAGTGCCCCCTTGTCCAGGCCTCAGGGAGATGATTCACCCCTCCACTTT.

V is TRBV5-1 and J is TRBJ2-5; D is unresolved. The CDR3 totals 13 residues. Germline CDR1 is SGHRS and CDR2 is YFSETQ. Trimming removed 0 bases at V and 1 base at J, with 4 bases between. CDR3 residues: CASSLGGQETQYF. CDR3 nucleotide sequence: TGCGCCAGCAGCTTGGGGGGCCAAGAGACCCAGTACTTC.